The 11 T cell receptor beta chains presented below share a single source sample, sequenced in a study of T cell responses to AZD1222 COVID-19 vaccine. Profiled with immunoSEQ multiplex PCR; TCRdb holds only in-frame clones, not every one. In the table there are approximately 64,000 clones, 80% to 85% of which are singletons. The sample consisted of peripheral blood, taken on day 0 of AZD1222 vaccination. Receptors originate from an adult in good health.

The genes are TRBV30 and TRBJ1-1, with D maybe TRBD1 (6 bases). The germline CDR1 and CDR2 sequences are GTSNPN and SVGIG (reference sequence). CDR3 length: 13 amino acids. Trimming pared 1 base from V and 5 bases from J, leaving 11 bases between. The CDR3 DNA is TGTGCCTGGAGTGGGACAGTGAGGACTGAAGCTTTCTTT. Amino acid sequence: CAWSGTVRTEAFF.

This CDR3 reads CASSLAGGRTGDNEQFF. In DNA, the CDR3 is TGCGCCAGCAGCTTGGCGGGGGGCCGAACCGGCGACAATGAGCAGTTCTTC. The genes are TRBV5-1 and TRBJ2-1; possibly TRBD2 for D (7 bases). There are 17 residues in the CDR3. Germline CDR1 SGHRS, CDR2 YFSETQ. Trimming stripped 0 bases from V and 5 bases from J, with 18 bases between. Full variable domain (rest looked up from reference TRBV5-1 and TRBJ2-1): KAGVTQTPRYLIKTRGQQVTLSCSPISGHRSVSWYQQTPGQGLQFLFEYFSETQRNKGNFPGRFSGRQFSNSRSEMNVSTLELGDSALYLCASSLAGGRTGDNEQFFGPGTRLTVL.

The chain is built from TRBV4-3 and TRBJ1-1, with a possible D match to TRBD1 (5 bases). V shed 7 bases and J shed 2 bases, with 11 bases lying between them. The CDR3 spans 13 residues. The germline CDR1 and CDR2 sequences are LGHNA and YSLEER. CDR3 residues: CASNDRPNTEAFF. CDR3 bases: TGCGCCAGCAACGACAGACCTAACACTGAAGCTTTCTTT.

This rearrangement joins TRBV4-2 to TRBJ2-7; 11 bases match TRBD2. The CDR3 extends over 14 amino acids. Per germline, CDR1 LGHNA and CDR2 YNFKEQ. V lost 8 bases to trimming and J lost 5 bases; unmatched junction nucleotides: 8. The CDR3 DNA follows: TGTGCCAGCCCCGTAGCGGGGGGGGGAAACGAGCAGTACTTC. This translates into CASPVAGGGNEQYF.

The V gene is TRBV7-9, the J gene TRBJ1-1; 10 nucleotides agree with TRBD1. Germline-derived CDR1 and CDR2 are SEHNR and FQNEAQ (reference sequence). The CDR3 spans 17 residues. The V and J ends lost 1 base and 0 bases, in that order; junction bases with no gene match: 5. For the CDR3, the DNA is TGTGCCAGCAGCTTAGGACAGGGGGCTTTGGTGAACACTGAAGCTTTCTTT. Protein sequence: CASSLGQGALVNTEAFF.

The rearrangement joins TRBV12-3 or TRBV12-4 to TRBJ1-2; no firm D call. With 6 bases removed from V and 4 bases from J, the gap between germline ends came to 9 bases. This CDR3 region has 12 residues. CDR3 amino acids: CASREAIYGYTF. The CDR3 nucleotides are TGTGCCAGCAGGGAAGCCATCTATGGCTACACCTTC.

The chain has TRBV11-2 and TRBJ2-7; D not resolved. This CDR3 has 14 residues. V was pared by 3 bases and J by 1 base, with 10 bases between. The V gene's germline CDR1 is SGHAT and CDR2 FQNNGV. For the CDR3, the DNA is TGTGCCAGCAGCTTTGGCGACGGTTCCTACGAGCAGTACTTC. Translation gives CASSFGDGSYEQYF.

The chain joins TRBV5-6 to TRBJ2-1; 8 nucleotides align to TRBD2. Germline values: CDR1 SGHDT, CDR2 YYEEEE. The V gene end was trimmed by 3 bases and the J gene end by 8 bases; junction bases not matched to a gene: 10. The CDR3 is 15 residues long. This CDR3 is CASSSGLEPFDEQFF. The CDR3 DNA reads TGTGCCAGCAGCTCGGGACTAGAGCCTTTCGATGAGCAGTTCTTC. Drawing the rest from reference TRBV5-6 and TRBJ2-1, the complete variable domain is DAGVTQSPTHLIKTRGQQVTLRCSPKSGHDTVSWYQQALGQGPQFIFQYYEEEERQRGNFPDRFSGHQFPNYSSELNVNALLLGDSALYLCASSSGLEPFDEQFFGPGTRLTVL.

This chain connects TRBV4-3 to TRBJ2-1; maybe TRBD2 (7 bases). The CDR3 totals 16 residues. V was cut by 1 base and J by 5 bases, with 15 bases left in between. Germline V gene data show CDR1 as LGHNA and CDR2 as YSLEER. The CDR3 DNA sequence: TGCGCCAGCAGCCAAGTGGGGGGGCTCTTGCACAATGAGCAGTTCTTC. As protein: CASSQVGGLLHNEQFF.

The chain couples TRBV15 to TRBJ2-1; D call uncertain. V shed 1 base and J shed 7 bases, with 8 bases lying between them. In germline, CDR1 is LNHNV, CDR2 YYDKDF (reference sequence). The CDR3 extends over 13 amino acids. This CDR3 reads CATSRGAGNEQFF. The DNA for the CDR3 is TGTGCCACCAGCAGAGGAGCCGGGAATGAGCAGTTCTTC.

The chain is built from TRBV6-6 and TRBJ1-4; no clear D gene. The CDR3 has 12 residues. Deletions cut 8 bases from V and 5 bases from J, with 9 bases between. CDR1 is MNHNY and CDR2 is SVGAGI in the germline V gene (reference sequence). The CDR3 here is CASCDLNEKLFF. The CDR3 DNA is TGTGCCAGCTGTGATCTGAATGAAAAACTGTTTTTT.